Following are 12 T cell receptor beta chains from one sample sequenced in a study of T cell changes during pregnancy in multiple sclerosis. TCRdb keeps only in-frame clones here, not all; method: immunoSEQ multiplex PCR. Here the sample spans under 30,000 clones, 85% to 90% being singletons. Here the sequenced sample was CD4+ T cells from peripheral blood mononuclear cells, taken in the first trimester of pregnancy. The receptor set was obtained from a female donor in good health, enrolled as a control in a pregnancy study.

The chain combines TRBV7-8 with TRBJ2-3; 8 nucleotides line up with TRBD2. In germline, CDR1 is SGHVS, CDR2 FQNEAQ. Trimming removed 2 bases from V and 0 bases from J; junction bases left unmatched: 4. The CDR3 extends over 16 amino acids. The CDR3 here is CASSLMSSGSTDTQYF. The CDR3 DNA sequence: TGTGCCAGCAGCTTAATGTCTAGCGGGAGCACAGATACGCAGTATTTT.

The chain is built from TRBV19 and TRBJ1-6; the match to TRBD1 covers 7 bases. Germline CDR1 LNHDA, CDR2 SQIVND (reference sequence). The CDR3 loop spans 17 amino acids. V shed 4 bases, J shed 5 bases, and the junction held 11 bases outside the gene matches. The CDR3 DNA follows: TGTGCCAGTAGTAGACAAGACAGGGCGAGGGATAATTCACCCCTCCACTTT. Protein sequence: CASSRQDRARDNSPLHF.

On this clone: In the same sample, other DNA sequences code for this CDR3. The CDR3 region is CATSRDRGYEQYF. In nucleotides, the CDR3 is TGTGCCACCAGCAGAGATCGGGGCTACGAGCAGTACTTC. The chain combines TRBV15 with TRBJ2-7; a possible D gene is TRBD2 (5 bases). Germline V gives CDR1 LNHNV, CDR2 YYDKDF (reference sequence). The CDR3 spans 13 residues. Trimming took off 0 bases at V and 3 bases at J, with 6 bases between the two ends.

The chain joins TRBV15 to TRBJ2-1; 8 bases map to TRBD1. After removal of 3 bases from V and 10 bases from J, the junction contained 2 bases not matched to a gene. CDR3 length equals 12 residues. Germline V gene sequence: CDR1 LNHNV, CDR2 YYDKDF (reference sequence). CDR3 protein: CATSRDRDEQFF. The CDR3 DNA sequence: TGTGCCACCAGCAGGGACAGGGACGAGCAGTTCTTC.

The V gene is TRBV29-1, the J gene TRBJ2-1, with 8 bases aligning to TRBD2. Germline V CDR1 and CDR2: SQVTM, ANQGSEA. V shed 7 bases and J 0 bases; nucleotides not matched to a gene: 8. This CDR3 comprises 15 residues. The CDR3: CSGIAGTSSYNEQFF. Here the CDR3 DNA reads TGCAGCGGAATAGCGGGGACTAGCTCCTACAATGAGCAGTTCTTC.

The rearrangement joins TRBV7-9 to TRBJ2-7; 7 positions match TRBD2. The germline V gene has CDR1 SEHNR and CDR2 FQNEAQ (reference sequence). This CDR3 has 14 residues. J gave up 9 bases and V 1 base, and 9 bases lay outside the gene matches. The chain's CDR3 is CASSLDSGSDLQYF. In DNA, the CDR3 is TGTGCCAGCAGCTTAGATAGCGGGTCAGATCTGCAGTACTTC.

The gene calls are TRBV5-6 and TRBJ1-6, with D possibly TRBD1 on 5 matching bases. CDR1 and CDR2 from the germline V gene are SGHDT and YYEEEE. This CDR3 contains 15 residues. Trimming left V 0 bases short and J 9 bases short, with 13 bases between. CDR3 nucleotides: TGTGCCAGCAGCTTGGGGCTGGGAGGGGCTTCACCCCTCCACTTT. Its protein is CASSLGLGGASPLHF.

In DNA form, the CDR3 reads TGTGCCAGCTCACCAGACGGGAAGGATGAGCAGTTCTTC. Translation gives CASSPDGKDEQFF. The chain joins TRBV18 to TRBJ2-1; weak D call: TRBD2 (5 bases). The germline gives CDR1 KGHSH, CDR2 LQKENI. V lost 2 bases and J lost 8, with 10 bases in between. This CDR3 spans 13 amino acids.

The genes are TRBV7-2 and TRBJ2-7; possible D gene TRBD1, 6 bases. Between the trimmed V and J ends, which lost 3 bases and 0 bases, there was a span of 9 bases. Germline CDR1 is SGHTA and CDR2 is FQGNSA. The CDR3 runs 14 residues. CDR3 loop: CASSFRDNSYEQYF. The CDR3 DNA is TGTGCCAGCAGCTTCCGGGACAACTCCTACGAGCAGTACTTC.

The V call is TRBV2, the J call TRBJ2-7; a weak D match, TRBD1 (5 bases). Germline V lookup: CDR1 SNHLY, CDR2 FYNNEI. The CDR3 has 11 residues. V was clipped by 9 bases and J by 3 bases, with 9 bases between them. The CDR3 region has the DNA TGTGCCAGTAATCAGGGCTACGAGCAGTACTTC. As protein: CASNQGYEQYF.

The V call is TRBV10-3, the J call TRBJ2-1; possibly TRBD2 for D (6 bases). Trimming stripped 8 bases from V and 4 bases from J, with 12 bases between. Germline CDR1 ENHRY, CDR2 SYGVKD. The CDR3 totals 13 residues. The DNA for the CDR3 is TGTGCCATCTTAGGCGGGAATTACAATGAGCAGTTCTTC. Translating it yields CAILGGNYNEQFF.

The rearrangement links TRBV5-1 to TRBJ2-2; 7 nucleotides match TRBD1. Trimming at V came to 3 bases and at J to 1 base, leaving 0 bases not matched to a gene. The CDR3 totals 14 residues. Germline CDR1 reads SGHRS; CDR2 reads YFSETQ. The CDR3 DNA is TGCGCCAGCAGCTACAGGGGGAACACCGGGGAGCTGTTTTTT. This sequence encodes CASSYRGNTGELFF. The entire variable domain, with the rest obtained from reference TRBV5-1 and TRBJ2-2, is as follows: KAGVTQTPRYLIKTRGQQVTLSCSPISGHRSVSWYQQTPGQGLQFLFEYFSETQRNKGNFPGRFSGRQFSNSRSEMNVSTLELGDSALYLCASSYRGNTGELFFGEGSRLTVL.